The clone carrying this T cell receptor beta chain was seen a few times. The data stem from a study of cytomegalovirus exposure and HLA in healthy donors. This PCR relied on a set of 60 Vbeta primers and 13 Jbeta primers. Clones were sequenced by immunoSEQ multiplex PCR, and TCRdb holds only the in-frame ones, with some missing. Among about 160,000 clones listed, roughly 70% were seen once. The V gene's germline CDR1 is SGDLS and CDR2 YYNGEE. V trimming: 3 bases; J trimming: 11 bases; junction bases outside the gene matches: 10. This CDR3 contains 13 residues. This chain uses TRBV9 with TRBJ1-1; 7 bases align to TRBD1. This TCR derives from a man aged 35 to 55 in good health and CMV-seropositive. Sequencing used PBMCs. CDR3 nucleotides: TGTGCCAGCAGCGATCACCGACAGGGCGAGGCTTTCTTT. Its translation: CASSDHRQGEAFF.